These 30 T cell receptor beta chains originate from one sample sequenced in a study of blood T cell repertoires in COVID-19. Using immunoSEQ multiplex PCR, the repertoire was profiled, and TCRdb retains in-frame clones only, with some absent. The data show under 200,000 clones, 80% to 85% seen once. The sample consisted of PBMCs or T cells enriched from blood (not recorded which). The source is a woman in her sixties or seventies who had recovered from COVID-19.

CDR3 sequence (DNA): TGCGCCAGCAGCTTGGGTGGCAGAGGCTCTGGAAACACCATATATTTT. This codes for CASSLGGRGSGNTIYF. The V gene is TRBV5-1, the J gene TRBJ1-3; D not certain. The V end lost 0 bases, the J end lost 0 bases, and 10 bases lay between the germline ends. CDR1 is SGHRS, CDR2 YFSETQ, per germline. CDR3 length: 16 amino acids.

The V call is TRBV23-1, the J call TRBJ2-7; a possible D gene is TRBD1 (5 bases). Being an ORF, TRBV23-1 has a function that is uncertain. V lost 6 bases, J lost 2 bases, and 20 bases lay in between. This CDR3 has 16 amino acids. The CDR3 DNA is TGCGCCAGCAGCCCCACTCGACAGATCTTGGCCTACGAGCAGTACTTC. Its translation: CASSPTRQILAYEQYF.

This clone was counted a few times. V usage is TRBV7-9 and J usage is TRBJ1-2, with D perhaps TRBD1 (5 bases). In germline, CDR1 is SEHNR, CDR2 FQNEAQ (reference sequence). The CDR3 consists of 15 residues. The germline V and J ends were trimmed by 5 bases and 4 bases, with 17 bases remaining between them. Here the CDR3 DNA reads TGTGCCAGCAGCCTCGATGGCAGGGCACCCTATGGCTACACCTTC. This translates into CASSLDGRAPYGYTF.

The genes are TRBV5-6 and TRBJ2-1; 8 bases are shared with TRBD1. V trimming: 4 bases; J trimming: 7 bases; junction bases outside the gene matches: 7. This CDR3 is built from 14 residues. Germline V lookup: CDR1 SGHDT, CDR2 YYEEEE. The CDR3 here is CASSTPTGENEQFF. In DNA form, the CDR3 reads TGTGCCAGCAGCACCCCGACAGGGGAAAATGAGCAGTTCTTC.

The rearrangement uses TRBV10-3 and TRBJ1-5; the D gene is possibly TRBD1 (5 bases). Per the germline V gene, CDR1 is ENHRY and CDR2 is SYGVKD. Trimming pared 4 bases from V and 1 base from J, leaving 11 bases between. This CDR3 region has 15 residues. In nucleotides, the CDR3 is TGTGCCATCAGTGTCGGGGGGGAGAGCAATCAGCCCCAGCATTTT. Protein product: CAISVGGESNQPQHF.

The chain couples TRBV2 to TRBJ2-5; TRBD2 might be the D (6 bases). The CDR3 spans 14 residues. Germline CDR1 reads SNHLY; CDR2 reads FYNNEI. With 7 bases removed from V and 3 bases from J, the gap between germline ends came to 15 bases. The CDR3 loop is CASKDGTSKETQYF. Here the CDR3 DNA reads TGTGCCAGCAAAGACGGGACTTCCAAAGAGACCCAGTACTTC.

This chain joins TRBV5-1 and TRBJ2-2; 9 bases line up with TRBD2. V lost 2 bases, J lost 2 bases, and 10 bases stayed unmatched. Germline loops: CDR1 SGHRS, CDR2 YFSETQ. There are 18 residues in the CDR3. CDR3 amino acids: CASSFGLAGRINTGELFF. The CDR3 DNA reads as TGCGCCAGCAGCTTCGGTCTAGCGGGACGAATCAACACCGGGGAGCTGTTTTTT.

This sequence joins TRBV30 and TRBJ1-6; the match to TRBD1 covers 7 bases. The CDR3 length is 13 residues. Germline CDR1 and CDR2: GTSNPN and SVGIG (reference sequence). The V gene end was trimmed by 4 bases and the J gene end by 13 bases; junction bases not matched to a gene: 10. The CDR3 protein is CAWKEYRGSPLHF. The CDR3 DNA reads as TGTGCCTGGAAGGAGTACAGGGGTTCCCCCCTCCACTTT.

The sample holds a few counts of this clone. The CDR3 bases are TGTGCCAGCAGCTTCGACAGTAACACCGGGGAGCTGTTTTTT. Translating gives CASSFDSNTGELFF. The rearrangement uses TRBV7-7 and TRBJ2-2, with D possibly TRBD1 on 5 matching bases. CDR1 is SSHAT, CDR2 FNYEAQ, per germline (reference sequence). The CDR3 runs to 14 residues. The V end lost 3 bases, the J end lost 2 bases, and 7 bases lay between the germline ends.

This chain links TRBV5-5 with TRBJ2-1, with TRBD1 matching over 7 bases. The germline V gene encodes CDR1 SGHKS and CDR2 YYEKEE (reference sequence). The V segment lost 0 bases and the J segment 8 bases; nucleotides outside the gene matches: 5. The CDR3 sequence is 14 residues long. The CDR3 coding sequence is TGTGCCAGCAGCTTGGCCACAGGGGAGTATGAGCAGTTCTTC. Its translation: CASSLATGEYEQFF.

The chain recombines TRBV5-1 with TRBJ1-3; D gene unclear. The germline V and J ends were trimmed by 4 bases and 4 bases, with 12 bases remaining between them. This CDR3 has 14 amino acids. The V gene's germline CDR1 is SGHRS and CDR2 YFSETQ. The CDR3: CASSPGPGGNTIYF. In nucleotides, the CDR3 is TGCGCCAGCAGCCCGGGCCCGGGAGGAAACACCATATATTTT.

This chain links TRBV2 with TRBJ2-5, with 7 bases identical to TRBD1. The V and J ends lost 11 bases and 2 bases, in that order; junction bases with no gene match: 5. Germline V gene lookup returns CDR1 SNHLY and CDR2 FYNNEI. The CDR3 is made up of 12 amino acids. For the CDR3, the DNA is TGTGCCGGCTCGACAGGGCAAGAGACCCAGTACTTC. Residues: CAGSTGQETQYF.

This chain uses TRBV6-1 with TRBJ1-2, with TRBD1 matching 10 bases. The V segment lost 3 bases and the J segment 2 bases; nucleotides outside the gene matches: 3. The CDR3 covers 15 residues. The germline V gene encodes CDR1 MNHNS and CDR2 SASEGT. The CDR3, as DNA: TGTGCCAGCAGTGACAGGACAGGGGGAAACTATGGCTACACCTTC. It specifies CASSDRTGGNYGYTF.

V and J are TRBV10-2 and TRBJ1-1; no clear D gene. Trimming cost V 8 bases and J 5 bases, with 9 bases left between them. The CDR3 length is 11 residues. CDR1 WSHSY and CDR2 SAAADI come from the germline V gene. The DNA of the CDR3 is TGCGCCAGCCGTTGGAGGACTGAAGCTTTCTTT. Its protein is CASRWRTEAFF.

V usage is TRBV12-3 or TRBV12-4 and J usage is TRBJ2-3; the match to TRBD1 covers 8 bases. This CDR3 region has 13 residues. V trimming: 6 bases; J trimming: 6 bases; junction bases outside the gene matches: 5. CDR3 sequence: CASRTTGEDTQYF. The DNA for the CDR3 is TGTGCCAGCAGGACGACAGGGGAGGATACGCAGTATTTT.

This sequence joins TRBV13 and TRBJ2-7; TRBD1 aligns across 10 bases. After removal of 0 bases from V and 6 bases from J, the junction contained 5 bases not matched to a gene. CDR1 and CDR2 from the germline V gene are PRHDT and FYEKMQ (reference sequence). This CDR3 has 15 residues. The CDR3 coding sequence is TGTGCCAGCAGCTTAGGGGGGACAGGGGTACTCGAGCAGTACTTC. This codes for CASSLGGTGVLEQYF.

The chain has TRBV27 and TRBJ2-1; 10 nucleotides line up with TRBD2. V dropped 5 bases and J dropped 0; count of bases not matched to a gene: 7. Germline lookup yields CDR1 MNHEY and CDR2 SMNVEV (reference sequence). The CDR3 loop spans 17 amino acids. The CDR3 spells CASSILGLADSYNEQFF. The CDR3 coding sequence is TGTGCCAGCAGTATCCTCGGACTAGCGGACTCCTACAATGAGCAGTTCTTC.

The V gene is TRBV7-3, the J gene TRBJ2-2, with D unclear. This CDR3 has 13 amino acids. V shed 5 bases and J shed 6 bases, with 10 bases lying between them. Germline V gene lookup returns CDR1 SGHTA and CDR2 FQGTGA. The chain's CDR3 is CASSPQVPGELFF. In DNA, the CDR3 is TGTGCCAGCAGCCCCCAGGTACCCGGGGAGCTGTTTTTT.

This chain links TRBV3-1 (or the pseudogene TRBV3-2) with TRBJ1-6, with a weak D call TRBD1 (5 bases). CDR1 and CDR2 from the germline V gene are LGHDT and YNNKEL (reference sequence). The ends were cut back, 4 bases at V and 7 bases at J, with 11 bases in the middle. This CDR3 contains 14 residues. The CDR3 spells CASSPAGKNSPLHF. The CDR3 nucleotides are TGTGCCAGCAGCCCCGCAGGGAAGAATTCACCCCTCCACTTT.

DNA of the CDR3: TGTGCCTGGAGTCCTATGACAGGTGGCCAGCCCCAGCATTTT. The encoded protein is CAWSPMTGGQPQHF. The chain carries TRBV30 and TRBJ1-5; tentatively, D is TRBD1 (6 bases). Trimming left V 2 bases short and J 7 bases short, with 15 bases between. The CDR3 is 14 residues long. CDR1 is GTSNPN, CDR2 SVGIG, per germline (reference sequence).

As concerns this clone: The same CDR3 arises from other DNA sequences in this sample as well. V is TRBV19 and J is TRBJ1-1; no firm D call. CDR1 and CDR2 from the germline V gene are LNHDA and SQIVND (reference sequence). The CDR3 has 14 residues. V was shortened by 4 bases and J by 0 bases, with 9 bases between the two germline ends. The CDR3 DNA reads as TGTGCCAGTAGTACCGGAGGCATGAACACTGAAGCTTTCTTT. Residues: CASSTGGMNTEAFF.

V is TRBV30 and J is TRBJ1-5, with 7 bases aligning to TRBD1. Germline assignment: CDR1 GTSNPN and CDR2 SVGIG (reference sequence). The J segment lost 2 bases and the V segment lost 2 bases, leaving 9 bases of the junction unmatched. This CDR3 is 16 amino acids long. The chain's CDR3 is CAWSPRGVIGNQPQHF. CDR3 coding DNA: TGTGCCTGGAGTCCCAGGGGGGTCATAGGCAATCAGCCCCAGCATTTT.

The chain links TRBV12-3 or TRBV12-4 to TRBJ2-1; no clear D. V shed 5 bases and J shed 10 bases, with 9 bases lying between them. The CDR3 is 11 residues long. CDR3 residues: CASSPRFEQFF. The DNA for the CDR3 is TGTGCCAGCAGTCCCCGGTTCGAGCAGTTCTTC.

The J gene is TRBJ1-2, the V gene TRBV4-1, with D possibly matching TRBD1 (6 bases). This CDR3 is built from 16 residues. CDR1 and CDR2 from the germline V gene are MGHRA and YSYEKL. V dropped 0 bases and J dropped 5 bases, with 16 bases sitting between them. CDR3 DNA sequence: TGCGCCAGCAGCCAAGATAGGAGGGAGGGGGTGTATGGCTACACCTTC. Protein product: CASSQDRREGVYGYTF.

The V and J genes are TRBV6-5 and TRBJ2-2; no clear D. This CDR3 is 14 amino acids long. V lost 5 bases to trimming and J lost 5 bases, with 12 bases between them. The germline CDR1 and CDR2 sequences are MNHEY and SVGAGI. CDR3 protein: CASSITSGTGELFF. The CDR3 bases are TGTGCCAGCAGTATAACCTCGGGTACCGGGGAGCTGTTTTTT.

The CDR3 reads CASSPPGGLYGYTF. CDR3 sequence (DNA): TGTGCCAGCTCACCCCCCGGGGGTTTATATGGCTACACCTTC. This chain joins TRBV27 and TRBJ1-2, with D maybe TRBD1 (5 bases). Trimming removed 8 bases from V and 5 bases from J, with 18 bases in between. CDR3 size: 14 residues. The germline CDR1 and CDR2 sequences are MNHEY and SMNVEV (reference sequence).

V usage is TRBV5-6 and J usage is TRBJ1-1, with 9 nucleotides matching TRBD1. Germline-derived CDR1 and CDR2 are SGHDT and YYEEEE. The junction had 6 bases not matched to a gene; V was cut back by 0 bases and J by 3 bases. CDR3 length: 16 residues. CDR3 sequence reads: CASSLVRTGVDTEAFF. The CDR3 DNA reads as TGTGCCAGCAGCTTGGTACGGACAGGGGTGGACACTGAAGCTTTCTTT.

V is TRBV29-1 and J is TRBJ2-3; tentatively, D is TRBD2 (6 bases). CDR3 length: 13 residues. V lost 3 bases, J lost 5 bases, and 12 bases lay in between. Germline CDR1 SQVTM, CDR2 ANQGSEA. The CDR3 DNA sequence: TGCAGCGTTGATATTAGCGGCGGAGATACGCAGTATTTT. It yields the protein CSVDISGGDTQYF.

This chain uses TRBV2 with TRBJ2-2; 13 nucleotides agree with TRBD2. There are 14 residues in the CDR3. The germline V gene encodes CDR1 SNHLY and CDR2 FYNNEI. J was trimmed by 14 bases and V by 7 bases; bases with no gene match: 10. The CDR3 sequence is CASTLGTSGTPLFF. The CDR3 DNA sequence: TGTGCCAGCACACTAGGGACTAGCGGGACCCCCCTGTTTTTT.

This clone occurred a few times. The chain is built from TRBV6-5 and TRBJ2-1, with 7 bases identical to TRBD1. CDR1 and CDR2 from the germline V gene are MNHEY and SVGAGI. V lost 7 bases, J lost 2 bases, and 2 bases stayed unmatched. This CDR3 contains 13 residues. The CDR3 DNA reads TGTGCCAGCAAAGGGGGCGCCTACAATGAGCAGTTCTTC. Amino acid sequence: CASKGGAYNEQFF.